This TCR beta chain was identified in a study of blood T cell repertoires in COVID-19. Germline CDR1 SGHTA, CDR2 FQGNSA. The V end lost 5 bases, the J end lost 7 bases, and 15 bases lay between the germline ends. The CDR3 runs to 15 residues. The repertoire was sequenced with immunoSEQ multiplex PCR; TCRdb's copy has only in-frame clones and lacks some. The sample has approximately 89,000 clones, about 81% seen once; the top ten hold about 13%. This chain connects TRBV7-2 to TRBJ1-6, with D tentatively TRBD1 (6 bases). This receptor was obtained from a human donor in a cohort sampled during active COVID-19. Material for sequencing was peripheral blood. CDR3 coding DNA: TGTGCCAGCAGCATAGGAACAGGGACCAATTCACCCCTCCACTTT. Translation: CASSIGTGTNSPLHF.